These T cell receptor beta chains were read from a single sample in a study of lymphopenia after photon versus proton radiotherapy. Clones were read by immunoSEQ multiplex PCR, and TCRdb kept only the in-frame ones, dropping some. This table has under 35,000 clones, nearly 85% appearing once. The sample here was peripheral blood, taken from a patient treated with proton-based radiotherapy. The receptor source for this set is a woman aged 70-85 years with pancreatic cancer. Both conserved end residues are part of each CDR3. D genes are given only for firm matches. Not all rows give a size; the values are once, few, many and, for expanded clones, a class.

CDR3aa: CASSYEGGVTYEQYF; CDR3nt: TGTGCCAGCAGTTACGAGGGAGGGGTAACCTACGAGCAGTACTTC; j_gene: TRBJ2-7; d_gene: TRBD2; v_gene: TRBV6-5; abundance: NA
CDR3aa: CASSLGELETQYF; CDR3nt: TGCGCCAGCAGCTTAGGGGAGCTGGAGACCCAGTACTTC; j_gene: TRBJ2-5; d_gene: NA; v_gene: TRBV5-1; abundance: NA
CDR3aa: CASSSLGQGDSPLHF; CDR3nt: TGTGCCAGCAGCTCCTTGGGCCAGGGGGATTCACCCCTCCACTTT; j_gene: TRBJ1-6; d_gene: TRBD1; v_gene: TRBV6-6; abundance: NA
CDR3aa: CASRTTGDGDYGYTF; CDR3nt: TGTGCCAGCAGAACCACAGGGGACGGGGACTATGGCTACACCTTC; j_gene: TRBJ1-2; d_gene: TRBD1; v_gene: TRBV28; abundance: NA
CDR3aa: CASSPLETSGSETQYF; CDR3nt: TGTGCCAGCTCACCGTTGGAGACTAGCGGGAGTGAGACCCAGTACTTC; j_gene: TRBJ2-5; d_gene: TRBD2; v_gene: TRBV18; abundance: NA
CDR3aa: CASNPPPYREQETQYF; CDR3nt: TGTGCCAGCAACCCCCCTCCATACAGGGAACAAGAGACCCAGTACTTC; j_gene: TRBJ2-5; d_gene: NA; v_gene: TRBV27; abundance: NA
CDR3aa: CASSPVQGGEQYF; CDR3nt: TGTGCCAGCAGCCCCGTTCAAGGGGGCGAGCAGTACTTC; j_gene: TRBJ2-7; d_gene: NA; v_gene: TRBV7-3; abundance: NA
CDR3aa: CASSSIRSNTEAFF; CDR3nt: TGTGCCAGCAGCAGCATAAGAAGTAACACTGAAGCTTTCTTT; j_gene: TRBJ1-1; d_gene: NA; v_gene: TRBV2; abundance: NA
CDR3aa: CSATSGQYF; CDR3nt: TGCAGTGCTACCTCGGGGCAGTACTTC; j_gene: TRBJ2-7; d_gene: NA; v_gene: TRBV20-1; abundance: once
CDR3aa: CASSGTGRGETQYF; CDR3nt: TGTGCCAGCAGTGGGACAGGGCGGGGAGAGACCCAGTACTTC; j_gene: TRBJ2-5; d_gene: TRBD1; v_gene: TRBV28; abundance: NA
CDR3aa: CATSRDRQGANEQFF; CDR3nt: TGTGCCACCAGCAGAGATCGGCAGGGGGCGAATGAGCAGTTCTTC; j_gene: TRBJ2-1; d_gene: TRBD1; v_gene: TRBV15; abundance: NA
CDR3aa: CASSQPGTSGNEQFF; CDR3nt: TGTGCCAGCAGCCAACCCGGTACTAGCGGCAATGAGCAGTTCTTC; j_gene: TRBJ2-1; d_gene: TRBD2; v_gene: TRBV4-2; abundance: NA
CDR3aa: CASSLTGTNTEAFF; CDR3nt: TGTGCCAGCTCACTCACTGGGACGAACACTGAAGCTTTCTTT; j_gene: TRBJ1-1; d_gene: NA; v_gene: TRBV18; abundance: NA
CDR3aa: CASGLVLPSGKDEQFF; CDR3nt: TGTGCTAGTGGTTTGGTACTCCCTAGCGGGAAGGATGAGCAGTTCTTC; j_gene: TRBJ2-1; d_gene: TRBD2; v_gene: TRBV12-5; abundance: NA
CDR3aa: CASSIQGTFNTEAFF; CDR3nt: TGTGCCAGTTCTATACAGGGGACTTTCAACACTGAAGCTTTCTTT; j_gene: TRBJ1-1; d_gene: TRBD1; v_gene: TRBV19; abundance: NA
CDR3aa: CASSLIGSNEQFF; CDR3nt: TGTGCCAGCAGCTTAATAGGGTCCAATGAGCAGTTCTTC; j_gene: TRBJ2-1; d_gene: NA; v_gene: TRBV5-4; abundance: once
CDR3aa: CASDRDRTLYGYTF; CDR3nt: TGTGCCAGCGACCGGGACAGAACCCTCTATGGCTACACCTTC; j_gene: TRBJ1-2; d_gene: TRBD1; v_gene: TRBV2; abundance: few
CDR3aa: CASSLQQGLYEQYF; CDR3nt: TGCGCCAGCAGCTTGCAGCAGGGCCTCTACGAGCAGTACTTC; j_gene: TRBJ2-7; d_gene: NA; v_gene: TRBV5-1; abundance: few
CDR3aa: CASSLAGEIAQYF; CDR3nt: TGTGCCAGCAGTTTAGCGGGAGAGATTGCGCAGTATTTT; j_gene: TRBJ2-3; d_gene: TRBD2; v_gene: TRBV6-6; abundance: few
CDR3aa: CASSADSYGYTF; CDR3nt: TGTGCCAGCAGCGCGGACAGCTATGGCTACACCTTC; j_gene: TRBJ1-2; d_gene: NA; v_gene: TRBV5-4; abundance: NA
CDR3aa: CASSYRGQMSTEAFF; CDR3nt: TGTGCCAGCAGTTACCGCGGACAGATGAGCACTGAAGCTTTCTTT; j_gene: TRBJ1-1; d_gene: NA; v_gene: TRBV6-5; abundance: NA
CDR3aa: CASSAQALSYNEQFF; CDR3nt: TGTGCCAGCAGTGCACAGGCGCTCTCCTACAATGAGCAGTTCTTC; j_gene: TRBJ2-1; d_gene: NA; v_gene: TRBV6-4; abundance: NA
CDR3aa: CASSLPSIGQETQYF; CDR3nt: TGTGCCAGCAGCTTGCCTAGCATTGGCCAAGAGACCCAGTACTTC; j_gene: TRBJ2-5; d_gene: NA; v_gene: TRBV5-4; abundance: NA
CDR3aa: CAISESDSGSSEQFF; CDR3nt: TGTGCCATCAGTGAGTCGGATAGCGGGAGTAGTGAGCAGTTCTTC; j_gene: TRBJ2-1; d_gene: TRBD2; v_gene: TRBV10-3; abundance: few
CDR3aa: CASSSGQGWRSDTQYF; CDR3nt: TGTGCCAGCAGTTCAGGACAGGGGTGGAGGTCAGATACGCAGTATTTT; j_gene: TRBJ2-3; d_gene: TRBD1; v_gene: TRBV25-1; abundance: NA
CDR3aa: CASSVLGGFADTQYF; CDR3nt: TGTGCCAGCAGCGTACTAGGGGGTTTCGCAGATACGCAGTATTTT; j_gene: TRBJ2-3; d_gene: NA; v_gene: TRBV9; abundance: NA
CDR3aa: CSVGEVSAFF; CDR3nt: TGCAGCGTTGGAGAGGTATCAGCTTTCTTT; j_gene: TRBJ1-1; d_gene: NA; v_gene: TRBV29-1; abundance: NA
CDR3aa: CARATVALRSAQHF; CDR3nt: TGTGCCAGAGCAACGGTGGCACTTAGATCAGCCCAGCATTTT; j_gene: TRBJ1-5; d_gene: NA; v_gene: TRBV19; abundance: NA
CDR3aa: CASINPIGATEAFF; CDR3nt: TGTGCCAGCATCAACCCTATAGGTGCGACTGAAGCTTTCTTT; j_gene: TRBJ1-1; d_gene: NA; v_gene: TRBV6-5; abundance: NA
CDR3aa: CASSGEPNQPQHF; CDR3nt: TGTGCCAGCAGTGGGGAGCCAAATCAGCCCCAGCATTTT; j_gene: TRBJ1-5; d_gene: NA; v_gene: TRBV6-5; abundance: NA
CDR3aa: CASSRGWENSPLHF; CDR3nt: TGTGCCAGCAGCCGTGGATGGGAGAATTCACCCCTCCACTTT; j_gene: TRBJ1-6; d_gene: NA; v_gene: TRBV7-3; abundance: NA
CDR3aa: CASSPIATGELFF; CDR3nt: TGTGCCAGCTCACCAATAGCGACCGGGGAGCTGTTTTTT; j_gene: TRBJ2-2; d_gene: NA; v_gene: TRBV18; abundance: NA
CDR3aa: CASSSPTLGKYEQYF; CDR3nt: TGTGCCAGCAGTTCCCCGACTTTGGGTAAATACGAGCAGTACTTC; j_gene: TRBJ2-7; d_gene: NA; v_gene: TRBV6-6; abundance: NA
CDR3aa: CASSARDRSSGANVLTF; CDR3nt: TGTGCCAGCAGCGCGAGGGACAGGAGCTCTGGGGCCAACGTCCTGACTTTC; j_gene: TRBJ2-6; d_gene: TRBD1; v_gene: TRBV5-5; abundance: NA
CDR3aa: CASSSGGARNTEAFF; CDR3nt: TGCGCCAGCAGCTCAGGGGGGGCGAGGAACACTGAAGCTTTCTTT; j_gene: TRBJ1-1; d_gene: TRBD1; v_gene: TRBV5-1; abundance: few